This is a list of T cell receptor beta chains from one sample in a study of shared clonotypes between healthy human individuals. TCRdb's table, derived via immunoSEQ multiplex PCR, lists solely in-frame clones and lacks some. This sample yields around 2.1 million clones, of which 85% to 95% are seen a single time; under 2% belongs to the top ten. The sequenced material came from naive CD8+ T cells from PBMCs. The receptor source for this set is a man younger than 35 in good health. Some clones in this sample may be carry-over from other donors' samples. Each CDR3 is given with its conserved first and last residue. The D gene is left open where the match is weak. The listing skips clone size in some rows; elsewhere it reads once, few, many or a size class.

v_gene	abundance	d_gene	j_gene	CDR3nt	CDR3aa
TRBV25-1	.	.	TRBJ2-2	TGTGCCAGCAGTGTGGATTACCGGGAGCTGTTTTTT	CASSVDYRELFF
TRBV6-5	.	.	TRBJ2-5	TGTGCCAGCAGTTACGGGACGGGGCGGCGGGAGACCCAGTACTTC	CASSYGTGRRETQYF
TRBV7-2	.	.	TRBJ2-4	TGTGCCAGCAGCACACGACTCATTCAGTACTTC	CASSTRLIQYF
TRBV29-1	once	.	TRBJ2-3	TGCAGCGTTGACGAGACAGATACGCAGTATTTT	CSVDETDTQYF
TRBV9	.	.	TRBJ2-5	TGTGCCAGCAGCGTAGGAGGGAGTATAACCCAAGAGACCCAGTACTTC	CASSVGGSITQETQYF
TRBV9	.	.	TRBJ2-5	TGTGCCAGCAGCCCCCAGGGATGGGAGACCCAGTACTTC	CASSPQGWETQYF
TRBV9	once	.	TRBJ2-1	TGTGCCAGCAGCTCACCACACGGGGGAAGAGGGGTATACAATGAGCAGTTCTTC	CASSSPHGGRGVYNEQFF
TRBV9	.	.	TRBJ2-5	TGTGCCAACAGCCTAAGGGATAAGGTCCAAGAGACCCAGTACTTC	CANSLRDKVQETQYF
TRBV7-3	.	.	TRBJ2-3	TGTGCCAGCAGCTTATCGGGCGCGGTTGGGGATACGCAGTATTTT	CASSLSGAVGDTQYF
TRBV7-9	once	.	TRBJ2-7	TGTGCCAGCAGCCCGTCACCAGGGGGGGAGCTCCACGAGCAGTACTTC	CASSPSPGGELHEQYF
TRBV9	.	TRBD1	TRBJ2-3	TGTGCCAGCAGCACCCGGGACAGGGAAGCAGATACGCAGTATTTT	CASSTRDREADTQYF
TRBV7-3	once	.	TRBJ1-1	TGTGCCAGCTCGATCGGCCCCGGCGGGTCTGAAGCTTTCTTT	CASSIGPGGSEAFF
TRBV5-1	.	TRBD1	TRBJ2-1	TGCGCCAGCAGCTCCGGGACAGGGGAATACAATGAGCAGTTCTTC	CASSSGTGEYNEQFF
TRBV7-2	.	TRBD2	TRBJ2-5	TGTGCCAGCAGCCCCGGGGGGGGGTTGGACCAGTACTTC	CASSPGGGLDQYF
TRBV5-4	.	.	TRBJ1-1	TGTGCCACCTTGTTGTGGGACGGCGGTAGGACTGAAGCTTTCTTT	CATLLWDGGRTEAFF
TRBV7-9	.	.	TRBJ2-7	TGTGCCAGCAGCTCTACAGGGAGCTCCTACGAGCAGTACTTC	CASSSTGSSYEQYF
TRBV9	.	TRBD1	TRBJ1-1	TGTGCCAGCAGCACAAACAGGGGGAACACTGAAGCTTTCTTT	CASSTNRGNTEAFF
TRBV7-2	.	.	TRBJ2-1	TGTGCCAGCAGCCCCCCGGGTTGGTACAATGAGCAGTTCTTC	CASSPPGWYNEQFF
TRBV4-1	.	.	TRBJ2-7	TGCGCCAGCAGCCAAGATCTCTACCGGGACCCGAGCTCCTACGAGCAGTACTTC	CASSQDLYRDPSSYEQYF
TRBV7-3	few	.	TRBJ1-1	TGTGCCAGCAGCCCGCCGGGTCTGAAGGGCACTGAAGCTTTCTTT	CASSPPGLKGTEAFF
TRBV19	.	TRBD2	TRBJ2-2	TGTGCCAGTAGTATTCGGCGGGAGTTAGACACCGGGGAGCTGTTTTTT	CASSIRRELDTGELFF
TRBV7-9	once	.	TRBJ1-1	TGTGCCAGCAGCTTCCAGGGGAAGAACACTGAAGCTTTCTTT	CASSFQGKNTEAFF
TRBV5-1	.	.	TRBJ2-7	TGCGCCAGCAGCTTGTTGGGGTTTCGGTCCTACGAGCAGTACTTC	CASSLLGFRSYEQYF
TRBV29-1	.	.	TRBJ1-1	TGCAGCGTTTGGGGAACACTGGGAACCGGCTCTGAAGCTTTCTTT	CSVWGTLGTGSEAFF
TRBV27	.	TRBD1	TRBJ1-2	TGTGCCAGCAGTTTATCAAAGCCCGGGACAGGAAGTGGCTACACCTTC	CASSLSKPGTGSGYTF
TRBV19	.	TRBD2	TRBJ2-7	TGTGCCAGTAGTATGTTAGCGGGGGTCTCCTACGAGCAGTACTTC	CASSMLAGVSYEQYF
TRBV13	.	.	TRBJ2-5	TGTGCCAGCAGCGGGGTCCCCACCCAAGAGACCCAGTACTTC	CASSGVPTQETQYF
TRBV19	.	TRBD1	TRBJ2-1	TGTGCCAGTACCGGGACAGGCTGGGGGCTAGCAAATGAGCAGTTCTTC	CASTGTGWGLANEQFF
TRBV28	.	TRBD2	TRBJ2-1	TGTGCCAGCAGCGTCCTAGCGGAATCATACAATGAGCAGTTCTTC	CASSVLAESYNEQFF
TRBV11-2	once	TRBD1	TRBJ2-7	TGTGCCAGCAGCCCACGGGACAGCCACTACGAGCAGTACTTC	CASSPRDSHYEQYF
TRBV28	once	TRBD1	TRBJ1-1	TGTGCCAGCAGTCCCATCAGGGACAGAAGTGCTGAAGCTTTCTTT	CASSPIRDRSAEAFF
TRBV12-5	.	TRBD1	TRBJ1-1	TGTGCTAGTGGGGGGACAGGGGCTGTGGGCACTGAAGCTTTCTTT	CASGGTGAVGTEAFF
TRBV27	once	.	TRBJ1-2	TGTGCCAGCAGTCCCGGGGCTTACTATGGCTACACCTTC	CASSPGAYYGYTF
TRBV9	.	.	TRBJ1-1	TGTGCCAGCAGCCCAACATGGGGCACTGAAGCTTTCTTT	CASSPTWGTEAFF
TRBV9	few	.	TRBJ1-5	TGTGCCAGCAGCGTAGGGGGGGTTGGTCAGCCCCAGCATTTT	CASSVGGVGQPQHF
TRBV30	.	TRBD2	TRBJ2-5	TGTGCCTGGGGGCAGCCGGGACTAGCGCGCCAAGAGACCCAGTACTTC	CAWGQPGLARQETQYF
TRBV14	.	.	TRBJ2-7	TGTGCCAGCAGCCAAGGTGGGCTGGGGGAGCAGTACTTC	CASSQGGLGEQYF
TRBV7-6	.	.	TRBJ2-3	TGTGCCAGCAGCTTAGGTAGTAGTGGCACAGATACGCAGTATTTT	CASSLGSSGTDTQYF